The sequence of this TCR beta chain was determined in a study of T cell repertoires in cytomegalovirus infection. This CDR3 spans 17 amino acids. Trimming stripped 0 bases from V and 0 bases from J, with 13 bases between. Germline loops: CDR1 SGHTA, CDR2 FQGNSA. As regards this clonotype: Its specificity is not known.

One entry per CDR3 protein results from TCRdb running MiXCR on the reads. The sample comprises around 900,000 distinct CDR3 sequences, approximately 31% of which are singletons, and under 15% rests with the top ten. The chain uses TRBV7-2 and TRBJ2-3; a possible D gene is TRBD1 (6 bases). This clonotype originated in a human donor in good health (CMV status not recorded). Some clones in this sample may be carry-over from other donors' samples. The sequences come from cultured CD8+ T cells from PBMCs, collected from culture after CMV antigen stimulation. The CDR3 nucleotides read TGTGCCAGCAGCTTAGCAAGGGGACACACTAGCACAGATACGCAGTATTTT. It encodes CASSLARGHTSTDTQYF.